The rows below give T cell receptor beta chains drawn from one sample of a study of T cell responses to AZD1222 COVID-19 vaccine. Method: immunoSEQ multiplex PCR; TCRdb's copy keeps in-frame clones and lacks some. The table lists about 200,000 clones, around 90% of them singletons. Material: peripheral blood, obtained 28 days after the second dose of the MenACWY control vaccine. These receptors were obtained from an adult who received the MenACWY meningococcal vaccine as a control. Both conserved end residues are part of each CDR3. Fields, in order: clone size, D gene, J gene, V gene, CDR3 DNA, CDR3 protein. D genes are given only for firm matches. Only some rows state a clone size, as once, few, many or a class for expanded clones.

>.|.|TRBJ2-7|TRBV12-3/TRBV12-4
TGTGCCAGCAGTTTAGCAGTCTACGAGCAGTACTTC
CASSLAVYEQYF
>.|.|TRBJ2-7|TRBV20-1
TGCAGTGCTAGAGAGGGCGACGAGCAGTACTTC
CSAREGDEQYF
>.|.|TRBJ2-5|TRBV24-1
TGTGCCACCAGTGATCGCAGGGACCAAGAGACCCAGTACTTC
CATSDRRDQETQYF
>.|.|TRBJ2-2|TRBV5-4
TGTGCCAGCAGCGAGGACCCCCGAGGGACCGGGGAGCTGTTTTTT
CASSEDPRGTGELFF
>once|.|TRBJ2-1|TRBV2
TGTGCCAGCCGGGGAGGGGGAGGTTACAATGAGCAGTTCTTC
CASRGGGGYNEQFF
>.|.|TRBJ1-5|TRBV18
TGTGCCAGCTCACCACTGGCAGGGGACCAGCCCCAGCATTTT
CASSPLAGDQPQHF
>.|.|TRBJ2-1|TRBV6-5
TGTGCCAGCCACCGACCGGGACCCCCGGGTGAGCAGTTCTTC
CASHRPGPPGEQFF
>.|.|TRBJ1-2|TRBV7-9
TGTGCCAGCAGCTTAGGCGGGGGGAACTATGGCTACACCTTC
CASSLGGGNYGYTF
>.|.|TRBJ1-1|TRBV5-1
TGCGCCAGCAGCTTTTGGGAAGTGAACACTGAAGCTTTCTTT
CASSFWEVNTEAFF
>.|.|TRBJ2-1|TRBV3-1/TRBV3-2
TGTGCCAGCAGCCAAGATGTTAGGTTAGGGCAGTTCTTC
CASSQDVRLGQFF